These 20 T cell receptor beta chains were all obtained from the same sample, sequenced in a study of cytomegalovirus exposure and HLA in healthy donors. The PCR contained 60 Vbeta and 13 Jbeta primers. Here immunoSEQ multiplex PCR was the method, and the copy in TCRdb shows in-frame clones only, minus some. The top ten hold approximately 7% of the sample, which has under 200,000 clones, about 82% seen once. Specimen: PBMCs. The origin of the receptors is a woman under 40 in good health and CMV-seropositive.

The chain joins TRBV27 to TRBJ2-7, with TRBD1 matching over 7 bases. CDR1 and CDR2 from the germline V gene are MNHEY and SMNVEV (reference sequence). This CDR3 has 14 residues. J gave up 3 bases and V 5 bases, and 7 bases lay outside the gene matches. The CDR3 sequence: CASSHPSGGYEQYF. The CDR3 DNA follows: TGTGCCAGCAGTCACCCCTCAGGGGGCTACGAGCAGTACTTC.

This clone is a singleton in its sample. J is TRBJ1-2 and V is TRBV18; D is perhaps TRBD1 (5 bases). The V end lost 3 bases, the J end lost 8 bases, and 22 bases lay between the germline ends. Per the germline V gene, CDR1 is KGHSH and CDR2 is LQKENI. There are 16 residues in the CDR3. CDR3 DNA sequence: TGTGCCAGCTCACCGCTTGAGACAGCCCCCGTTACCGGCTACACCTTC. It codes for CASSPLETAPVTGYTF.

This clone was detected a few times. The chain recombines TRBV4-1 with TRBJ1-4; 8 bases match TRBD1. The ends lost 4 bases at V and 5 bases at J; junction bases unmatched: 6. Germline V lookup: CDR1 MGHRA, CDR2 YSYEKL. The CDR3 covers 15 residues. The CDR3 DNA is TGCGCCAGCAGCCTGGAGGACAGGGCAAATGAAAAACTGTTTTTT. Its protein product is CASSLEDRANEKLFF.

The chain uses TRBV7-9 and TRBJ2-1; the match to TRBD2 covers 10 bases. The CDR3 is 14 amino acids. Trimming at V came to 2 bases and at J to 9 bases, leaving 4 bases not matched to a gene. Germline values: CDR1 SEHNR, CDR2 FQNEAQ (reference sequence). CDR3 protein: CASSLSGGEGEQFF. CDR3 coding DNA: TGTGCCAGCAGCTTAAGCGGGGGGGAAGGTGAGCAGTTCTTC.

The V gene is TRBV7-2, the J gene TRBJ1-2; D is possibly TRBD1 (6 bases). Trimming removed 2 bases at V and 2 bases at J, with 12 bases between. Germline V lookup: CDR1 SGHTA, CDR2 FQGNSA. The CDR3 runs 15 residues. This chain's CDR3 is CASSLSYRVNYGYTF. CDR3 nucleotide sequence: TGTGCCAGCAGCTTATCGTACAGGGTAAACTATGGCTACACCTTC.

The V and J genes are TRBV27 and TRBJ2-1; TRBD1 is a possible D gene (6 bases). Trimming stripped 8 bases from V and 2 bases from J, with 16 bases between. Germline-derived CDR1 and CDR2 are MNHEY and SMNVEV (reference sequence). This CDR3 is built from 15 residues. The CDR3 bases are TGTGCCAGCTGCTACGGGACAACGGCCTACAATGAGCAGTTCTTC. Its translation: CASCYGTTAYNEQFF.

V usage is TRBV6-5 and J usage is TRBJ2-5; D might be TRBD2 (5 bases). The CDR3 has 15 amino acids. The germline gives CDR1 MNHEY, CDR2 SVGAGI. The V gene lost 0 bases and the J gene lost 6 bases, with 14 bases spanning the gap. The CDR3: CASSYSNLAWKTQYF. CDR3 nucleotides: TGTGCCAGCAGTTACTCGAACCTAGCTTGGAAGACCCAGTACTTC.

This rearrangement joins TRBV25-1 to TRBJ2-3, with a possible D match to TRBD1 (6 bases). The ends were cut back, 8 bases at V and 5 bases at J, with 20 bases in the middle. There are 15 residues in the CDR3. The germline V gene encodes CDR1 MGHDK and CDR2 SYGVNS. CDR3 loop: CASSKDSRGEDTQYF. The CDR3 bases are TGTGCCAGCTCAAAGGACAGCCGAGGGGAAGATACGCAGTATTTT.

The chain carries TRBV6-4 and TRBJ2-3, with a possible D match to TRBD1 (6 bases). In germline, CDR1 is MRHNA, CDR2 SNTAGT. Trimming removed 5 bases at V and 3 bases at J, with 15 bases between. This CDR3 is 15 amino acids long. CDR3 sequence (DNA): TGTGCCAGCAGTCCACAGGGATGGGGGACAGATACGCAGTATTTT. Protein sequence: CASSPQGWGTDTQYF.

The V gene is TRBV28, the J gene TRBJ1-3; TRBD1 matches 7 bases. CDR1 MDHEN and CDR2 SYDVKM come from the germline V gene. V lost 4 bases, J lost 13 bases, and 13 bases stayed unmatched. This CDR3 is built from 14 residues. CDR3 sequence (DNA): TGTGCCAGCAGTTCAGGGGCGGACAGGCCCCGGATATATTTT. Its protein is CASSSGADRPRIYF.

The chain combines TRBV27 with TRBJ2-7; TRBD1 aligns across 9 bases. Unmatched junction bases numbered 11, after V lost 6 bases and J lost 5 bases. Germline assignment: CDR1 MNHEY and CDR2 SMNVEV (reference sequence). The CDR3 totals 15 residues. DNA of the CDR3: TGTGCCAGCAGACCCCAGGGGACAGGGTTCGACGAGCAGTACTTC. Translating gives CASRPQGTGFDEQYF.

The chain uses TRBV2 and TRBJ2-5; 8 positions agree with TRBD2. The V gene end was trimmed by 5 bases and the J gene end by 2 bases; junction bases not matched to a gene: 7. CDR3 size: 15 residues. Germline V lookup: CDR1 SNHLY, CDR2 FYNNEI. The DNA of the CDR3 is TGTGCCAGCAGTTGGAGCGGGGGCGGGCAAGAGACCCAGTACTTC. This sequence encodes CASSWSGGGQETQYF.

The sample holds many counts of this clone. The chain recombines TRBV11-2 with TRBJ1-1; D unclear. The CDR3 is 11 amino acids. Trimming shortened V by 1 base and J by 8 bases, and 5 bases separated the two germline ends. Germline values: CDR1 SGHAT, CDR2 FQNNGV. CDR3 nucleotide sequence: TGTGCCAGCAGCTTAGTCTCGGAAGCTTTCTTT. Translating it yields CASSLVSEAFF. Using reference TRBV11-2 and TRBJ1-1 for the parts outside the CDR3, the full variable domain is EAGVAQSPRYKIIEKRQSVAFWCNPISGHATLYWYQQILGQGPKLLIQFQNNGVVDDSQLPKDRFSAERLKGVDSTLKIQPAKLEDSAVYLCASSLVSEAFFGQGTRLTVV.

The chain is built from TRBV2 and TRBJ2-5, with TRBD1 matching over 8 bases. The J segment lost 1 base and the V segment lost 8 bases, leaving 0 bases of the junction unmatched. CDR3 length: 12 amino acids. Germline values: CDR1 SNHLY, CDR2 FYNNEI. The DNA for the CDR3 is TGTGCCAGCGACAGGGGCCAAGAGACCCAGTACTTC. Translation: CASDRGQETQYF.

The V and J genes are TRBV30 and TRBJ1-6; no clear D. From germline, CDR1 is GTSNPN and CDR2 SVGIG (reference sequence). This CDR3 spans 13 amino acids. V lost 7 bases and J lost 1, with 8 bases in between. In DNA, the CDR3 is TGTGCCTCTCAGGAATCCTATAATTCACCCCTCCACTTT. It codes for CASQESYNSPLHF.

The chain links TRBV6-6 to TRBJ2-2, with 10 nucleotides matching TRBD1. V dropped 2 bases and J dropped 3; count of bases not matched to a gene: 3. CDR3 size: 16 residues. CDR1 and CDR2 (germline): MNHNY, SVGAGI (reference sequence). The CDR3 is CASSYPGTGDTGELFF. DNA for the CDR3: TGTGCCAGCAGTTACCCCGGGACAGGGGACACCGGGGAGCTGTTTTTT.

The chain employs TRBV27 and TRBJ2-1; 8 nucleotides agree with TRBD2. Germline V gene sequence: CDR1 MNHEY, CDR2 SMNVEV (reference sequence). The V segment lost 2 bases and the J segment 4 bases; nucleotides outside the gene matches: 4. The CDR3 sequence is 15 residues long. The CDR3 spells CASSLRGGRYNEQFF. DNA for the CDR3: TGTGCCAGCAGTTTACGCGGGGGGAGGTACAATGAGCAGTTCTTC.

The chain links TRBV7-2 to TRBJ2-5; TRBD2 matches at 7 bases. The CDR3 covers 16 residues. In germline, CDR1 is SGHTA, CDR2 FQGNSA. J lost 2 bases, V lost 2 bases, and 8 bases had no gene match. The CDR3 DNA follows: TGTGCCAGCAGCTTATCCCCTAGCGGCGAACAAGAGACCCAGTACTTC. Its translation: CASSLSPSGEQETQYF.

The V and J genes are TRBV5-4 and TRBJ2-5; 9 bases line up with TRBD2. The V gene's germline CDR1 is SGHNT and CDR2 YYREEE (reference sequence). The ends lost 4 bases at V and 4 bases at J; junction bases unmatched: 11. This CDR3 has 16 amino acids. For the CDR3, the DNA is TGTGCCAGCAGCAAATGGGGCGGGGGGGAAGGAGAGACCCAGTACTTC. This encodes CASSKWGGGEGETQYF.

This sequence joins TRBV5-1 and TRBJ1-2; a possible D gene is TRBD1 (5 bases). The CDR3 has 17 residues. Germline lookup yields CDR1 SGHRS and CDR2 YFSETQ. V shed 4 bases and J shed 3 bases, with 22 bases lying between them. CDR3 nucleotides: TGCGCCAGCAGCCCACTCGGGGGGGGGTCCCACTACTATGGCTACACCTTC. It codes for CASSPLGGGSHYYGYTF.